The following is a T cell receptor (beta chain) sequence with its context. The antigen it recognizes is unknown. Nothing much larger sits one base from this clone, and base qualities are not available. The sample is drawn from a study of T cells in Graves' hyperthyroidism and ophthalmopathy (dated by TCRdb to between 2017 and 2020). About the full investigation: Peripheral blood samples were taken at the time of initial diagnosis, prior to any treatment. To identify TCR V-J signatures that set the groups apart, the researchers used a discovery cohort of about a hundred patients, made up of about 44 with Graves' ophthalmopathy and about 59 with stable Graves' hyperthyroidism. Whether ophthalmopathy could be predicted prospectively was tested in an independent validation cohort made up of under 20 hyperthyroidism patients plus 17 patients who later progressed to ophthalmopathy. For training and testing, the approximately 92 patients in the discovery cohort were randomly divided in a 7:3 ratio. Thyroid tissue and blood T-cell repertoires from six Graves' hyperthyroidism patients were also compared in the study. After blood sampling, hyperthyroidism patients were treated with methimazole at a starting dose of 30 mg daily, and ophthalmopathy patients were treated with high-dose intravenous methylprednisolone. The paper describes TCR Vbeta CDR3 sequencing of roughly 130 peripheral blood samples, made up of approximately 40 ophthalmopathy patients, over 70 hyperthyroidism patients and around 17 progressor patients.

In the ophthalmopathy patients, disease was moderately to severely active, with a Clinical Activity Score of 3 or more, a NOSPECS grade of 4 or more, and a duration of less than 3 months. Exclusion was applied to patients with uncontrolled infections, other autoimmune diseases, pregnancy or lactation. Clinical symptoms, serum thyroxine and TRAb, thyroid ultrasound, and orbital computed tomography formed the basis for the diagnoses. PBMCs were isolated from approximately 10 ml of fresh peripheral blood by Ficoll-Paque density gradient centrifugation. Trizol reagent was used to extract total RNA, and RNA quality was then checked on an Agilent 2100 Bioanalyzer. For this chain, trimming is 3 bases at the V end and 5 bases at the J end, and the number of junction bases without a gene match is 7. From the cysteine up to the phenylalanine, the CDR3 has a length of 16 residues. CDR3 DNA is the only sequence kept; it has 48 bases, read in frame from the first base. CDR1 and CDR2, per the germline V gene, are SGDLS and YYNGEE.

TCR beta CDR3 regions were amplified from RNA transcripts. The first round of RT-PCR for the TCR CDR3 was performed with the HTBI primer set and the Qiagen OneStep RT-PCR kit. The libraries were constructed in a second round of multiplex PCR and then size-selected and purified. The libraries were sequenced on an Illumina HiSeq2000 using paired-end 100 bp reads. Per the original workflow: SOAPnuke was used to process the raw data, with reads discarded if the reads contained adapters or uncalled bases, had a mean Phred below 15, or lacked an exact constant-primer or identifier match. High-quality paired reads were merged using COPE v1.2.5, and each unique nucleotide sequence was defined as a clonotype. MiTCR v1.1 was used to align the clonotypes against IMGT TRBV, TRBD and TRBJ reference segments. The analysis included only V-J combinations with a frequency above 0.0001, which together covered over 98% of the repertoires. The TCS score was defined as the ratio of F50 (clonal expansion) to E x V (chaos), calculated using BLOSUM62-based TCRdist between CDR3 peptides within each V-J. Welch's t-statistics and random forest reduced roughly 500 V-J features to roughly 13, which were used in a naive Bayes classifier (R e1071). TCRdb cleaned the public reads at Q25 with fastp, built clones with MiXCR and kept in-frame beta chains. Merged by CDR3 protein, the rows form single entries marked with the most common genes and DNA. The V and J calls were not made by the authors but by TCRdb's processing. In this sample the table shows nearly 600,000 distinct CDR3 sequences, over 12% of which occur a single time. The biggest ten clones account for around 7% of the sample.

What the authors observed across the whole study: Blood samples also contained most of the expanded thyroid clonotypes (frequency above 0.001), which suggests that blood repertoires may reflect thyroid immune responses. A model built on a 13 V-J signature distinguished ophthalmopathy from stable hyperthyroidism, reaching roughly 88% sensitivity and 81.08% specificity in cross-validation and 80%/75% in testing. In validation, the model predicted progression to ophthalmopathy a median of approximately 6.6 months before onset, with around 70% sensitivity and roughly 73% specificity. No statistical method was used to set the sample size in advance, and investigators knew the group allocation.

Material: blood. The TCR originated in a woman under 30 with Graves' ophthalmopathy. The chain is assembled from TRBV9 and TRBJ2-2; 10 nucleotides in the junction match TRBD2. In nucleotide form, the sequence is TGTGCCAGCAGCGAAAGCGGGAGGGCCGGGACCGGGGAGCTGTTTTTT. This gives the protein CASSESGRAGTGELFF.